This section outlines one T cell receptor beta chain sequence together with its context. Its antigen specificity is not known. Base qualities are not at hand, and no much larger clone is one base apart. These data come from a study of blood T cell repertoires in COVID-19 (TCRdb year 2020). For the wider study: Samples from collaborators originated in the United States, Italy and Spain and spanned both the acute and convalescent phases of COVID-19. The material from the prospective study consisted of cDNA or gDNA derived from T cells, B-cell-depleted T cells, or PBMCs. Where HLA class I and class II types were available, the types were taken from metadata supplied by the sample provider, not from assay-based typing. A freely available public database, intended as a resource for researchers studying the immune response to SARS-CoV-2, is where the repertoires were released. The dataset comprised deeply sampled blood TCRbeta repertoires from subjects exposed to, actively infected with, or recovered from COVID-19. Sample metadata almost always included a de-identified subject ID, COVID-19 status, age in years and sex. The samples were drawn from the first 160 participants of the ongoing ImmuneRACE study and from 1,254 subjects provided by 6 global collaborators. Here is what the overall study found, with its caveats: The quantity of clinical and demographic metadata differed by source and by participant and was supplied without curation.

The immunoSEQ Assay, a bias-controlled multiplex PCR, was used to amplify TCRbeta CDR3 regions from genomic DNA. In the source study's methods: Nucleated cell counts per sample were estimated from amplification of reference gene primers within the assay. To quantify the absolute abundance of each unique TCRbeta CDR3 rearrangement, sequence reads were collapsed and filtered. Productive Simpson clonality was computed per sample as the square root of Simpson's diversity index over productive rearrangements. TCRdb took over this immuneACCESS table, retaining in-frame rearrangements with V and J assigned. Such tables are incomplete; in checked studies, under half of the missing clones stem from an unresolved V gene, and the remainder is unexplained. V, J and clone size are taken as reported in that table, and D and trimming were inferred from the DNA itself. Across this sample there are 190,000 or so clones, with approximately 80% seen only once. The ten most abundant clones make up approximately 7.2% of the sample.

Between the V and J ends, shortened by 4 bases and 0 bases respectively, the junction contains 17 bases. From the germline V gene (reference sequence), CDR1 is LGHDT and CDR2 is YNNKEL. Counted from cysteine to phenylalanine, this CDR3 has 17 amino acids. The sequence is cut down to CDR3 DNA, 51 bases in frame from base 1. Each collaborating institution followed its own protocols to collect whole blood in K2EDTA tubes. For TCRbeta analysis, collaborators shipped samples in one of three forms: frozen whole blood, isolated PBMCs, or DNA extracted from either of those sample types. The sequence was collected from a human donor with acute or convalescent COVID-19. The donor label of this sample is uncertain. The sequence joins TRBV3-1 (or the pseudogene TRBV3-2) to TRBJ2-3, with the D gene uncertain. The sample consisted of peripheral blood. Here the CDR3 is given as CASSPRSAFTSTDTQYF. In nucleotide form, the sequence is TGTGCCAGCAGCCCAAGGTCAGCGTTTACTAGCACAGATACGCAGTATTTT.